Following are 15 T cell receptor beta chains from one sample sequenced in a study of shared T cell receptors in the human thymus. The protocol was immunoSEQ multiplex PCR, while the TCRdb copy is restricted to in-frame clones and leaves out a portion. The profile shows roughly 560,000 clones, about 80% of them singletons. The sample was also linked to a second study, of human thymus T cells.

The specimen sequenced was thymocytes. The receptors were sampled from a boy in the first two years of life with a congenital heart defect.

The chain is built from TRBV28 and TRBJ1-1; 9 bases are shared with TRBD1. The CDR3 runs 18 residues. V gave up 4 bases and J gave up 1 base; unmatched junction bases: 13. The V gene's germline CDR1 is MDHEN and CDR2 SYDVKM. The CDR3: CASSCGFLDRGKNTEAFF. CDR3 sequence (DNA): TGTGCCAGCAGTTGCGGTTTTCTGGACAGGGGTAAGAACACTGAAGCTTTCTTT.

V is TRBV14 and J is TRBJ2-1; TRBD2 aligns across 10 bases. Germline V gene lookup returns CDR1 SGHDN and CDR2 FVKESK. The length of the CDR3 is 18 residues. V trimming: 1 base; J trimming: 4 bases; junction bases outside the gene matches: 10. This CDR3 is CASSQGGLARWEYNEQFF. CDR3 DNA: TGTGCCAGCAGCCAAGGGGGACTAGCGCGGTGGGAATACAATGAGCAGTTCTTC.

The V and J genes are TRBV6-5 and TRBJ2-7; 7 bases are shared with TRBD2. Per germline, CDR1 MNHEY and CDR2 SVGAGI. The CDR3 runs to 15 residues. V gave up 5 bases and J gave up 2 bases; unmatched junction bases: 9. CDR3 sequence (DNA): TGTGCCAGCAGTGTCGGGGAGGGGCGCGCCTACGAGCAGTACTTC. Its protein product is CASSVGEGRAYEQYF.

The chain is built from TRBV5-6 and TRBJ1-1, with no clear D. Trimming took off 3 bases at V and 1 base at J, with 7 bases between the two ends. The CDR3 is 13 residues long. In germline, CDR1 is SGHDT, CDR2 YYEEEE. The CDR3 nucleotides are TGTGCCAGCAGCTCAAAACAGAACACTGAAGCTTTCTTT. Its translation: CASSSKQNTEAFF.

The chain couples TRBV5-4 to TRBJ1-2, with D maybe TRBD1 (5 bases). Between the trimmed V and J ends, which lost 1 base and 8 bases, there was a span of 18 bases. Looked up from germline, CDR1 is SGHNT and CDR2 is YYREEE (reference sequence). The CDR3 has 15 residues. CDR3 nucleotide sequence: TGTGCCAGCAGCTTGTATGACGGGGGAGTGAGAGGCTACACCTTC. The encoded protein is CASSLYDGGVRGYTF.

The CDR3 sequence: CASTEGGTRVNTEAFF. CDR3 sequence (DNA): TGTGCCAGCACCGAAGGAGGGACGCGGGTGAACACTGAAGCTTTCTTT. The J gene is TRBJ1-1, the V gene TRBV2, with D perhaps TRBD1 (5 bases). The CDR3 totals 16 residues. The V and J ends lost 7 bases and 0 bases respectively, with 18 bases between them. Germline V gives CDR1 SNHLY, CDR2 FYNNEI.

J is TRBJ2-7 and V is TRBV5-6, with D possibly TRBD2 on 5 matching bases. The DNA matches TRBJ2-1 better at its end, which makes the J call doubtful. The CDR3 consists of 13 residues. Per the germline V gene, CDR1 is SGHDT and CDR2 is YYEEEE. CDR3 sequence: CASSREQLWEQFF. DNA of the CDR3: TGTGCCAGCAGCCGGGAACAACTTTGGGAGCAGTTCTTC.

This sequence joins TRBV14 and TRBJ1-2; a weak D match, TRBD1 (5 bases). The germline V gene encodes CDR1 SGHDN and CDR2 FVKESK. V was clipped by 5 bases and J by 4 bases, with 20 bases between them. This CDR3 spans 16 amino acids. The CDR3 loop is CASSLSQVGGGYGYTF. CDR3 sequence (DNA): TGTGCCAGCAGCTTGAGCCAGGTGGGGGGTGGCTATGGCTACACCTTC. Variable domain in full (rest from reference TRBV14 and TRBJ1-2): EAGVTQFPSHSVIEKGQTVTLRCDPISGHDNLYWYRRVMGKEIKFLLHFVKESKQDESGMPNNRFLAERTGGTYSTLKVQPAELEDSGVYFCASSLSQVGGGYGYTFGSGTRLTVV.

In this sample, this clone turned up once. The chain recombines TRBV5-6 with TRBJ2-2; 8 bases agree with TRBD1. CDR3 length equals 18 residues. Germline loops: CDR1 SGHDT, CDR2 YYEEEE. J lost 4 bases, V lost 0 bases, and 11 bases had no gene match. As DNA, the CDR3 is TGTGCCAGCAGCTTGGCTCCGCCCAGGGGGCGGGGCACCGGGGAGCTGTTTTTT. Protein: CASSLAPPRGRGTGELFF.

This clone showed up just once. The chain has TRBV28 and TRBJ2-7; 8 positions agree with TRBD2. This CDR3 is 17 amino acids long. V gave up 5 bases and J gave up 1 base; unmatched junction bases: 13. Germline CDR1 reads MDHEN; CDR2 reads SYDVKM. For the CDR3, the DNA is TGTGCCAGCAGTCACCCCCTCCGGGGGGGGGTTTCCTACGAGCAGTACTTC. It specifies CASSHPLRGGVSYEQYF.

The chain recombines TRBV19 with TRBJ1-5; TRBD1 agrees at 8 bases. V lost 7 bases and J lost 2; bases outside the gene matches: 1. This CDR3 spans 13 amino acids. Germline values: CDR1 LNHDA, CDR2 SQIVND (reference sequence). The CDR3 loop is CASMTGGNQPQHF. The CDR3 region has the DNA TGTGCCAGTATGACAGGGGGCAATCAGCCCCAGCATTTT.

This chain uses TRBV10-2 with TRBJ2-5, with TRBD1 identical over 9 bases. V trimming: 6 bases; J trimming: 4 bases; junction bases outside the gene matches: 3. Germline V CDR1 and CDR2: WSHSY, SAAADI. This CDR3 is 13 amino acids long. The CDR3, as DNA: TGCGCCAGCAGCCCGACAGGGGGAGAGACCCAGTACTTC. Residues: CASSPTGGETQYF.

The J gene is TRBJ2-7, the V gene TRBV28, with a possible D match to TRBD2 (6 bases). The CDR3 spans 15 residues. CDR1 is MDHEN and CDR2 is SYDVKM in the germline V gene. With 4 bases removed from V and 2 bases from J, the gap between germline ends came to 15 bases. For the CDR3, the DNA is TGTGCCAGCAGTTCCAAAAGCGGGTATACCTACGAGCAGTACTTC. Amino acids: CASSSKSGYTYEQYF. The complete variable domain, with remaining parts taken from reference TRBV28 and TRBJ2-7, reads DVKVTQSSRYLVKRTGEKVFLECVQDMDHENMFWYRQDPGLGLRLIYFSYDVKMKEKGDIPEGYSVSREKKERFSLILESASTNQTSMYLCASSSKSGYTYEQYFGPGTRLTVT.

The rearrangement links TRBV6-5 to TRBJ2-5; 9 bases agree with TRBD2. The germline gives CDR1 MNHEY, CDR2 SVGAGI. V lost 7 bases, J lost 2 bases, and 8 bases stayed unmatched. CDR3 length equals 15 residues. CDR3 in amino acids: CASTKAGGGQETQYF. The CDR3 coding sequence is TGTGCCAGCACCAAAGCGGGAGGTGGTCAAGAGACCCAGTACTTC.

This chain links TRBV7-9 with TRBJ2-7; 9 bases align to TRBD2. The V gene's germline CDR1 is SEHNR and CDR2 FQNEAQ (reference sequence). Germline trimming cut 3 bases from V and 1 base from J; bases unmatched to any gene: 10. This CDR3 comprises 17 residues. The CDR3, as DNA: TGTGCCAGCAGCTTTGAGGTCGGGCTAGCGGGATCCTACGAGCAGTACTTC. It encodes CASSFEVGLAGSYEQYF.